This TCR beta chain was obtained from a study of blood T cell repertoires in COVID-19. V trimming: 2 bases; J trimming: 4 bases; junction bases outside the gene matches: 6. The germline gives CDR1 KGHSH, CDR2 LQKENI. CDR3 length equals 16 residues. The protocol was immunoSEQ multiplex PCR, while the TCRdb copy is restricted to in-frame clones and leaves out a portion. The data contain about 210,000 clones, about 90% of them singletons. This clonotype was sampled from a man in his late teens or twenties with active or convalescent COVID-19. The sequenced material came from peripheral blood. This chain links TRBV18 with TRBJ1-2; TRBD1 aligns across 11 bases. DNA of the CDR3: TGTGCCAGCTCACCAGGACAGGGGGCGCGGAGCTATGGCTACACCTTC. Protein sequence: CASSPGQGARSYGYTF.